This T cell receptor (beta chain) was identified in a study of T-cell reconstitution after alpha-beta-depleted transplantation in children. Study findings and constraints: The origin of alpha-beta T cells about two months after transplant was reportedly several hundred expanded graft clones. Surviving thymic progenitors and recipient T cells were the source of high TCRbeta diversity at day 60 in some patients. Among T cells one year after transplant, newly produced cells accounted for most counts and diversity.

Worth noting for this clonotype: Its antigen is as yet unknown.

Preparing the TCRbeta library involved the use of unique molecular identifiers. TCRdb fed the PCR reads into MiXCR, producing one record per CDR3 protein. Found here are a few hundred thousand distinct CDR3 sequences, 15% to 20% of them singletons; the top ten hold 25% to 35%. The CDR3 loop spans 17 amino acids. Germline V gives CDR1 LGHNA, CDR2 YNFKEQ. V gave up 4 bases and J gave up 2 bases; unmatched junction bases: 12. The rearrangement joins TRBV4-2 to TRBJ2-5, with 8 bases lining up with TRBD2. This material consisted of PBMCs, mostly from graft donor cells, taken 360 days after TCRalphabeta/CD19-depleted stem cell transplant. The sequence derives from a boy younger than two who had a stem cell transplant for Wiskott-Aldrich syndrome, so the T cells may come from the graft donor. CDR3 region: CASSPRGAGGLQETQYF. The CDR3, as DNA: TGTGCCAGCAGCCCGCGTGGTGCGGGGGGTCTTCAAGAGACCCAGTACTTC.